These 15 T cell receptor beta chains share one sample of origin, sequenced in a study of OX40 agonist ivuxolimab in advanced cancers. The library was produced with the immunoSEQ multiplex PCR assay. The source is immuneACCESS, and TCRdb retained only in-frame sequences with V and J called. Part of the clones is not carried over; for the studies checked, unresolved V genes explain less than half of this, and the remainder is unexplained. The sample contains tens of thousands of clones, 84% of them found a single time. Approximately 21% of the sample belongs to the ten largest clones. The sample was CD4+ or CD8+ T cells sorted from blood, taken in a trial of the OX40 agonist ivuxolimab. The receptor source for this set is an adult with an advanced solid tumor such as melanoma, head and neck, liver or kidney cancer.

This chain connects TRBV15 to TRBJ2-7; the match to TRBD2 covers 11 bases. In germline, CDR1 is LNHNV, CDR2 YYDKDF (reference sequence). V lost 0 bases, J lost 5 bases, and 0 bases stayed unmatched. This CDR3 is 14 amino acids long. The CDR3 nucleotides are TGTGCCACCAGCAGAGAACTAGCGGGGGACGAGCAGTACTTC. Protein: CATSRELAGDEQYF.

The CDR3 coding sequence is TGTGCCAGCAGCCAAACGGGACAGGGGGTGGATACGCAGTATTTT. Its translation: CASSQTGQGVDTQYF. V gene TRBV14 combines with J gene TRBJ2-3, with TRBD1 matching over 11 bases. This CDR3 is 15 amino acids long. J lost 6 bases, V lost 2 bases, and 4 bases had no gene match. Looked up from germline, CDR1 is SGHDN and CDR2 is FVKESK.

The rearrangement uses TRBV4-3 and TRBJ2-2; 8 nucleotides agree with TRBD1. The ends lost 2 bases at V and 2 bases at J; junction bases unmatched: 4. Germline V gives CDR1 LGHNA, CDR2 YSLEER. This CDR3 is built from 16 residues. CDR3 residues: CASSQRTGRNTGELFF. In DNA form, the CDR3 reads TGCGCCAGCAGCCAAAGGACAGGGAGAAACACCGGGGAGCTGTTTTTT.

The chain carries TRBV5-1 and TRBJ1-1; no clear D gene. V lost 0 bases and J 7 bases, leaving 7 bases between the germline ends. Germline loops: CDR1 SGHRS, CDR2 YFSETQ. The CDR3 covers 12 residues. The CDR3 loop reads CASSLAGLEAFF. The CDR3 nucleotides are TGCGCCAGCAGCTTGGCCGGGCTTGAAGCTTTCTTT. Full variable domain (rest looked up from reference TRBV5-1 and TRBJ1-1): KAGVTQTPRYLIKTRGQQVTLSCSPISGHRSVSWYQQTPGQGLQFLFEYFSETQRNKGNFPGRFSGRQFSNSRSEMNVSTLELGDSALYLCASSLAGLEAFFGQGTRLTVV.

This sequence joins TRBV7-3 and TRBJ2-1, with 8 bases aligning to TRBD2. Per the germline V gene, CDR1 is SGHTA and CDR2 is FQGTGA. The ends lost 2 bases at V and 5 bases at J; junction bases unmatched: 2. The CDR3 is 14 amino acids. CDR3 in DNA: TGTGCCAGCAGCTTAGCGGGAGGAAACAATGAGCAGTTCTTC. It codes for CASSLAGGNNEQFF.

This clone was detected a few times. J is TRBJ2-1 and V is TRBV9; a weak D match, TRBD2 (7 bases). CDR3 length: 15 residues. Germline loops: CDR1 SGDLS, CDR2 YYNGEE. Trimming shortened V by 2 bases and J by 6 bases, and 15 bases separated the two germline ends. The CDR3 here is CASSVRGGAANEQFF. CDR3 DNA sequence: TGTGCCAGCAGCGTCAGAGGGGGGGCCGCCAATGAGCAGTTCTTC.

This clone was seen only a few times. V and J are TRBV10-3 and TRBJ1-1, with D unresolved. The CDR3 runs 15 residues. The V end lost 3 bases, the J end lost 4 bases, and 15 bases lay between the germline ends. Looked up from germline, CDR1 is ENHRY and CDR2 is SYGVKD. CDR3 residues: CAISDDETFSTEAFF. DNA of the CDR3: TGTGCCATCAGTGATGACGAGACCTTTTCCACTGAAGCTTTCTTT.

The gene calls are TRBV27 and TRBJ1-5; perhaps TRBD1 as D (6 bases). CDR1 MNHEY and CDR2 SMNVEV come from the germline V gene (reference sequence). CDR3 length: 14 amino acids. The ends were cut back, 2 bases at V and 7 bases at J, with 12 bases in the middle. CDR3 coding DNA: TGTGCCAGCAGTTTAGGAGTGGGGGGCCAGCCCCAGCATTTT. Translating it yields CASSLGVGGQPQHF.

This clone was seen only a few times. This sequence joins TRBV2 and TRBJ2-2; D is undetermined. The germline V gene encodes CDR1 SNHLY and CDR2 FYNNEI. Trimming took 7 bases from V and 5 from J, leaving 14 bases between them. The CDR3 length is 14 residues. CDR3 in amino acids: CASTAGTETGELFF. CDR3 DNA: TGTGCCAGCACGGCAGGCACGGAGACCGGGGAGCTGTTTTTT.

This clone was recorded only once. The rearrangement links TRBV28 to TRBJ1-4; possibly TRBD1 for D (5 bases). V lost 7 bases and J 4 bases, leaving 10 bases between the germline ends. The CDR3 runs to 13 residues. Germline V gene lookup returns CDR1 MDHEN and CDR2 SYDVKM. The CDR3 sequence is CASTGTDNEKLFF. The CDR3 DNA reads TGTGCCAGCACAGGGACGGATAATGAAAAACTGTTTTTT.

The sample holds one count of this clone. The J gene is TRBJ1-6, the V gene TRBV25-1; D ambiguous. Germline V gives CDR1 MGHDK, CDR2 SYGVNS. The CDR3 is made up of 15 amino acids. Trimming left V 3 bases short and J 9 bases short, with 15 bases between. DNA of the CDR3: TGTGCCAGCAGTGATGTAGCCGCGCCGGTTTCACCCCTCCACTTT. It codes for CASSDVAAPVSPLHF.

The chain links TRBV5-6 to TRBJ2-7; D unclear. V lost 0 bases and J lost 2, with 9 bases in between. Germline V gene sequence: CDR1 SGHDT, CDR2 YYEEEE. CDR3 length equals 14 residues. CDR3 DNA sequence: TGTGCCAGCAGCTTGGAGGCCGCCCCCTACGAGCAGTACTTC. Its translation: CASSLEAAPYEQYF.

This sequence joins TRBV9 and TRBJ2-3, with 10 bases matching TRBD2. The CDR3 runs to 15 residues. Germline V gives CDR1 SGDLS, CDR2 YYNGEE. Trimming cost V 4 bases and J 5 bases; bases outside gene matches: 7. CDR3 DNA: TGTGCCAGCAGCCCTCCTAGCGGGAGAATAGATACGCAGTATTTT. Translated: CASSPPSGRIDTQYF.

The sample holds one count of this clone. CDR3 residues: CASSQGIQGEQYF. CDR3 in DNA: TGCGCCAGCAGCCAAGGAATCCAGGGCGAGCAGTACTTC. V and J are TRBV4-1 and TRBJ2-7, with a possible D match to TRBD1 (5 bases). V lost 1 base and J lost 6, with 10 bases in between. Per germline, CDR1 MGHRA and CDR2 YSYEKL. The CDR3 is made up of 13 amino acids.

In its sample, this clone was seen a few times. The rearrangement joins TRBV30 to TRBJ1-1; D uncertain. This CDR3 contains 15 residues. V was trimmed by 0 bases and J by 1 base, leaving 12 bases between them. Germline lookup yields CDR1 GTSNPN and CDR2 SVGIG (reference sequence). The chain's CDR3 is CAWSVGVGRNTEAFF. The DNA of the CDR3 is TGTGCCTGGAGTGTTGGGGTTGGGCGGAACACTGAAGCTTTCTTT.